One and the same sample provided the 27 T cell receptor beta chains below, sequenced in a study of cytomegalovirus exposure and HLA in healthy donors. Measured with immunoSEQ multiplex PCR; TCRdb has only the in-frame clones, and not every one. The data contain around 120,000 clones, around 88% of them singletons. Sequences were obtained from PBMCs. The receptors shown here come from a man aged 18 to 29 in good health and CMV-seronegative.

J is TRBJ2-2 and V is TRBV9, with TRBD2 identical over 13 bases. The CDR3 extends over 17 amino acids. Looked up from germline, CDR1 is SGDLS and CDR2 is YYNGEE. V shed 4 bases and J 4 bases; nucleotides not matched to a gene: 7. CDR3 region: CASSPRTSGSGTGELFF. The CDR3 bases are TGTGCCAGCAGCCCGCGGACTAGCGGGAGCGGCACCGGGGAGCTGTTTTTT.

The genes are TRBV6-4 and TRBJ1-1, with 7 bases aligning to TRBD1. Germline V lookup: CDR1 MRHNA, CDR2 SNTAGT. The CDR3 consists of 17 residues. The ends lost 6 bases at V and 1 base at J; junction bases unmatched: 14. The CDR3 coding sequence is TGTGCCAGCAGCCCATCAGTTGGGACAGTAAAGAACACTGAAGCTTTCTTT. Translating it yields CASSPSVGTVKNTEAFF.

The CDR3 loop is CASSLAPAGGNTDTQYF. In DNA, the CDR3 is TGTGCCAGCAGCTTGGCCCCAGCGGGAGGGAACACAGATACGCAGTATTTT. This sequence joins TRBV5-4 and TRBJ2-3; TRBD2 aligns across 10 bases. CDR1 SGHNT and CDR2 YYREEE come from the germline V gene (reference sequence). J gave up 2 bases and V 0 bases, and 6 bases lay outside the gene matches. This CDR3 contains 17 residues.

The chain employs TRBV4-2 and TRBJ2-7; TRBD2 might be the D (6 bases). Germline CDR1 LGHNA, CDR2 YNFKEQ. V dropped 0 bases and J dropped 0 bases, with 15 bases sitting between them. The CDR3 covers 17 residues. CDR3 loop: CASSQESAGSASYEQYF. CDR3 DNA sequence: TGTGCCAGCAGCCAAGAATCGGCGGGATCTGCCTCCTACGAGCAGTACTTC.

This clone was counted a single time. The DNA for the CDR3 is TGTGCCAGTAGTAGGGAAGGGAGGGCGAATGGCTACACCTTC. The encoded protein is CASSREGRANGYTF. V and J are TRBV19 and TRBJ1-2; D unclear. CDR3 length: 14 residues. The V and J ends lost 4 bases and 6 bases respectively, with 15 bases between them. Germline V gene data show CDR1 as LNHDA and CDR2 as SQIVND (reference sequence).

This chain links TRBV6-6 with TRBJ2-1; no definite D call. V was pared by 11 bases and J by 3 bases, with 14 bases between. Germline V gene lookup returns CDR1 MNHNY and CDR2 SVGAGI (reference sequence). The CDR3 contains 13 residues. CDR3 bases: TGTGCCGTGCGACTCGGCGTCTACAATGAGCAGTTCTTC. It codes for CAVRLGVYNEQFF.

CDR3: CASSFGYTQYF. DNA for the CDR3: TGTGCCAGCAGTTTCGGGTATACGCAGTATTTT. The chain uses TRBV27 and TRBJ2-3, with D uncertain. This CDR3 is built from 11 residues. Trimming cost V 3 bases and J 7 bases, with 5 bases left between them. The germline CDR1 and CDR2 sequences are MNHEY and SMNVEV (reference sequence).

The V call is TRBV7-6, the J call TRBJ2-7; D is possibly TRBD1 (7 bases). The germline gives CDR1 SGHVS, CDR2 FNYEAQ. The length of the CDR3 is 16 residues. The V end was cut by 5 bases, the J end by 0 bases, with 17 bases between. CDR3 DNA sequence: TGTGCCAGCAGCCGGCGCGGGACAGAGAGCTCCTACGAGCAGTACTTC. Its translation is CASSRRGTESSYEQYF.

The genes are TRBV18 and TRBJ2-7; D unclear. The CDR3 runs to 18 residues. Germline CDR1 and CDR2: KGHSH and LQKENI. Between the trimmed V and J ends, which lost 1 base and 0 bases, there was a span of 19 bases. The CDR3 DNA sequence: TGTGCCAGCTCACCACTCCATCCCACTATTCAGAGCTCCTACGAGCAGTACTTC. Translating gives CASSPLHPTIQSSYEQYF.

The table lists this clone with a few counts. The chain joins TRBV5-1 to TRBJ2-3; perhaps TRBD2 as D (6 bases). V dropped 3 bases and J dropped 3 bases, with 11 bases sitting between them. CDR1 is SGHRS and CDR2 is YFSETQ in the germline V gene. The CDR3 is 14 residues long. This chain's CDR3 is CASSSGEKTDTQYF. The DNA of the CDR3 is TGCGCCAGCAGCTCGGGGGAGAAGACAGATACGCAGTATTTT.

The CDR3 loop reads CASSGGTGSYGYTF. The CDR3, as DNA: TGTGCCAGCAGCGGCGGGACAGGGAGCTATGGCTACACCTTC. The genes are TRBV5-6 and TRBJ1-2; the match to TRBD1 covers 9 bases. Germline V gene lookup returns CDR1 SGHDT and CDR2 YYEEEE. The CDR3 is made up of 14 amino acids. V gave up 4 bases and J gave up 4 bases; unmatched junction bases: 5.

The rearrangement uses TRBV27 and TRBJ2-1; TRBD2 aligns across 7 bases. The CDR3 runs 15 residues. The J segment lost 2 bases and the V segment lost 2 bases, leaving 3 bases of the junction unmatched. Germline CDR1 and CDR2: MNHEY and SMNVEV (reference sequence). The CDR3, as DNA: TGTGCCAGCAGTTTAACTAGCGCGGCCTACAATGAGCAGTTCTTC. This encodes CASSLTSAAYNEQFF.

CDR3 nucleotide sequence: TGTGCCAGCAGTTACTATTCCAGCGGATACGAGCAGTACTTC. Translated: CASSYYSSGYEQYF. The chain links TRBV6-5 to TRBJ2-7, with a tentative D call TRBD2 (5 bases). With 1 base removed from V and 4 bases from J, the gap between germline ends came to 11 bases. Germline loops: CDR1 MNHEY, CDR2 SVGAGI. There are 14 residues in the CDR3.

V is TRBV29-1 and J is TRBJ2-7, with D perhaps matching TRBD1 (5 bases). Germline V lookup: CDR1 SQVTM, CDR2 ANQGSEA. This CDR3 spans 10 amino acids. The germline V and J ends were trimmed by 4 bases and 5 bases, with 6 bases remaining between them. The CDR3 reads CSVVRDEQYF. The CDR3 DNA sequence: TGCAGCGTTGTCAGGGACGAGCAGTACTTC.

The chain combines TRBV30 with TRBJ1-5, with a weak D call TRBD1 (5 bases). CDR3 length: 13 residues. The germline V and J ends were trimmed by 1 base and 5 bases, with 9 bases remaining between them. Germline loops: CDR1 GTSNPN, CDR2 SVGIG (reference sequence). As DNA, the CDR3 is TGTGCCTGGAGTGAGGGGTTTGATCAGCCCCAGCATTTT. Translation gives CAWSEGFDQPQHF.

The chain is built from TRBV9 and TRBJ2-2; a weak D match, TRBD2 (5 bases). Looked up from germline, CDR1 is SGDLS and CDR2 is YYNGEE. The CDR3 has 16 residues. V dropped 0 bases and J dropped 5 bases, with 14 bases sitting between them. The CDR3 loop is CASSVAVGIRTGELFF. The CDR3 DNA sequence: TGTGCCAGCAGCGTAGCTGTCGGGATTCGGACCGGGGAGCTGTTTTTT.

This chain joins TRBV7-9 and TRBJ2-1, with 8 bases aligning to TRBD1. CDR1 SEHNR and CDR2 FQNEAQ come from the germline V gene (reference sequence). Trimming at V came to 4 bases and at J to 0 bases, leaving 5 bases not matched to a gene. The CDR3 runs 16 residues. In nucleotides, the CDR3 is TGTGCCAGCAGCTACCAAACAGGGGGCTCCTACAATGAGCAGTTCTTC. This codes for CASSYQTGGSYNEQFF.

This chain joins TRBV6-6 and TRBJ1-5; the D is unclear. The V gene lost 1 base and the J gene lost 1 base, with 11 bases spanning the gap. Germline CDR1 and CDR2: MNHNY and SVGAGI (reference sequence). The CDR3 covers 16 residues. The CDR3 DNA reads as TGTGCCAGCAGTTACTGGCCAGAATCCAGCAATCAGCCCCAGCATTTT. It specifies CASSYWPESSNQPQHF.

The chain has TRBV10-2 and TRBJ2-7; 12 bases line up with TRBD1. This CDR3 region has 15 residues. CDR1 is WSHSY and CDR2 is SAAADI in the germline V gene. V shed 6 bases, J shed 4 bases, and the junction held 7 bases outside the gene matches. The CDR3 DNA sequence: TGCGCCAGCAGCGGCGGGACAGGGGGCAGGTACGAGCAGTACTTC. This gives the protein CASSGGTGGRYEQYF.

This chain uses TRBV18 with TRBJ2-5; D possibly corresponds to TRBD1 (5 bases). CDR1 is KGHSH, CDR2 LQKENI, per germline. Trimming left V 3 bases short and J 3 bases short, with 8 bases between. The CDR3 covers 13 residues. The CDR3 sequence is CASSPGLKETQYF. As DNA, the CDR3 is TGTGCCAGCTCACCGGGGCTAAAAGAGACCCAGTACTTC.

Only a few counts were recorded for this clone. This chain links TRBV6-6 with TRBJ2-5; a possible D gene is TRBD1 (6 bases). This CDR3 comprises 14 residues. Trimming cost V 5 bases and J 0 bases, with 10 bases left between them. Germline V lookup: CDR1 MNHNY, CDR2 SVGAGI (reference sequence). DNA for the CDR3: TGTGCCAGCAGTGACCAGGGGAACCAAGAGACCCAGTACTTC. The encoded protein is CASSDQGNQETQYF.

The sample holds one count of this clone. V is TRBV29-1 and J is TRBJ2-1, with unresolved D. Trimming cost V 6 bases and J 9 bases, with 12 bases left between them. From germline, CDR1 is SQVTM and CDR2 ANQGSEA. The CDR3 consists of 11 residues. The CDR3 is CSVTSTGEQFF. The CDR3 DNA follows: TGCAGCGTAACCTCCACGGGTGAGCAGTTCTTC.

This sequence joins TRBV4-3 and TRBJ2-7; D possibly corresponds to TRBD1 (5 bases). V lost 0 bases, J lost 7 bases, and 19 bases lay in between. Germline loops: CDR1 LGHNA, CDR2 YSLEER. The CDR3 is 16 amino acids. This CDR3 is CASSQDWQGSRWEQYF. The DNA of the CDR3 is TGCGCCAGCAGCCAAGATTGGCAGGGATCTCGCTGGGAGCAGTACTTC.

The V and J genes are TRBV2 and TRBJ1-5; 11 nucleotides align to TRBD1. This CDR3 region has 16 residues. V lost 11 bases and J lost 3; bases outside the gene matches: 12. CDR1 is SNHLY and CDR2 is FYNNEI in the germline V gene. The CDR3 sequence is CAPGGDRGVDNQPQHF. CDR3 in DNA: TGTGCCCCGGGGGGGGACAGGGGGGTTGACAATCAGCCCCAGCATTTT.

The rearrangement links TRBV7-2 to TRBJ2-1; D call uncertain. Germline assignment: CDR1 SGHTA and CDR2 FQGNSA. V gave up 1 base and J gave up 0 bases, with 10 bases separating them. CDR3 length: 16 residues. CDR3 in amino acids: CASSLGRLSSYNEQFF. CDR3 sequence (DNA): TGTGCCAGCAGCTTAGGCAGGTTGAGCTCCTACAATGAGCAGTTCTTC.

The CDR3 is CASSLTEFHEQYF. The CDR3 DNA is TGTGCCAGCAGCCTAACAGAATTCCACGAGCAGTACTTC. The chain is built from TRBV6-5 and TRBJ2-7; D gene unclear. CDR1 is MNHEY and CDR2 is SVGAGI in the germline V gene. This CDR3 is built from 13 residues. Trimming took off 6 bases at V and 5 bases at J, with 14 bases between the two ends.

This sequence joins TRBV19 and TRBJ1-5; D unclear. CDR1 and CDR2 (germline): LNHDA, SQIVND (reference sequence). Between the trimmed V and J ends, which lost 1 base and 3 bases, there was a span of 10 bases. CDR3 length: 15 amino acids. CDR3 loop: CASSIGRVPNQPQHF. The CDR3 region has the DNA TGTGCCAGTAGTATAGGCCGGGTCCCCAATCAGCCCCAGCATTTT.